Described below is a single T cell receptor beta chain sequence and its context. The data belong to a study of Tregs in tolerant kidney transplant recipients. Germline V gives CDR1 SGHTA, CDR2 FQGTGA. The CDR3 is 13 amino acids. The V end was cut by 3 bases, the J end by 7 bases, with 12 bases between. Only in-frame clones appear in the TCRdb table, and some are missing; sequencing was by immunoSEQ multiplex PCR. The table has 75,000 to 80,000 clones, roughly 90% seen once; the top ten hold approximately 0.37%. This clonotype was sampled from a human donor who received a combined kidney and bone marrow transplant. The sequencing used Tregs from blood, collected before the transplant. The chain employs TRBV7-3 and TRBJ1-1; tentative D call: TRBD1 (6 bases). The CDR3 DNA reads TGTGCCAGCAGCTTTGCGGACAGTGGTGAAGCTTTCTTT. Amino acid sequence: CASSFADSGEAFF.